Included here is one T cell receptor beta chain sequence, with context. Its antigen is still unknown. The data belong to a study of T cell repertoires in cytomegalovirus infection. Study overall: It was recently identified HLA-C-restricted and well-studied HLA-B-restricted CMV epitopes that the study used. Public TCR beta signatures marked donors with CMV infection and the matching HLA.

TCRdb reprocessed the reads via MiXCR and lists one record per CDR3 protein. The sample includes approximately 120,000 distinct CDR3 sequences, 29% of them seen just once. The CDR3 is 12 residues long. CDR1 and CDR2 from the germline V gene are MGHRA and YSYEKL. V lost 2 bases to trimming and J lost 2 bases, with 3 bases between them. Overall study results and limits: There were carriers of CMV plus the relevant HLA, and cumulative public TCR beta family frequency identified them. Dominating the ex vivo response were HLA-C-restricted CMV-specific TCR beta clonotypes.

The source of this sequence is a human donor in good health (CMV status not recorded). Some clones in this sample may be carry-over from other donors' samples. Sequencing was performed on CD8+ T cells from cultured PBMCs, taken from culture after CMV antigen stimulation. V and J are TRBV4-1 and TRBJ2-5; D unresolved. CDR3 in DNA: TGCGCCAGCAGCCAATTGCAAGAGACCCAGTACTTC. Residues: CASSQLQETQYF.